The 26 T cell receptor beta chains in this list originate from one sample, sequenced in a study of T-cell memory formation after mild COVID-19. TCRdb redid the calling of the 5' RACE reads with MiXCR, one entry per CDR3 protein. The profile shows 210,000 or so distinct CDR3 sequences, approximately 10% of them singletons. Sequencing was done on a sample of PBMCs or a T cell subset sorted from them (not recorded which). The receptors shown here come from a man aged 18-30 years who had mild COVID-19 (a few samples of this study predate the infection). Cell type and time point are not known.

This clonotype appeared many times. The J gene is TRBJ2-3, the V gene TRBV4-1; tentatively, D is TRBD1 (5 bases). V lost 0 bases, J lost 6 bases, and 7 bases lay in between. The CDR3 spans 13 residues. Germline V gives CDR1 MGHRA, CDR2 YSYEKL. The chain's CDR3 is CASSQDWGDTQYF. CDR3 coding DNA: TGCGCCAGCAGCCAAGATTGGGGCGATACGCAGTATTTT.

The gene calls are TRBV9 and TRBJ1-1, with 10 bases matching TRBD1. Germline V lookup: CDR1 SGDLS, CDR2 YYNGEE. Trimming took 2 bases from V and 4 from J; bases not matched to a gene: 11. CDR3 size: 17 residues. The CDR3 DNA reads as TGTGCCAGCAGCGTCGTCCCGGGACAGGGGAAGGGCACTGAAGCTTTCTTT. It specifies CASSVVPGQGKGTEAFF.

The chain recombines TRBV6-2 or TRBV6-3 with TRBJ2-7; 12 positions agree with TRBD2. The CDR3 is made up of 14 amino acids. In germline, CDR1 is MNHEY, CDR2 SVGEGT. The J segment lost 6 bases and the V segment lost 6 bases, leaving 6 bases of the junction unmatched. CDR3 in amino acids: CASSRPGLAGEQYF. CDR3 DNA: TGTGCCAGCAGCAGGCCGGGACTAGCGGGCGAGCAGTACTTC.

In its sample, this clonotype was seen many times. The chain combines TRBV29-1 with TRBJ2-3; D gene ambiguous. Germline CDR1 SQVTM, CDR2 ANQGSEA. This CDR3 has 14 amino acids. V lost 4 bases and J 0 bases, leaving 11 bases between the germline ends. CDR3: CSVATASSTDTQYF. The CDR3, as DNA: TGCAGCGTTGCGACTGCTAGTAGCACAGATACGCAGTATTTT.

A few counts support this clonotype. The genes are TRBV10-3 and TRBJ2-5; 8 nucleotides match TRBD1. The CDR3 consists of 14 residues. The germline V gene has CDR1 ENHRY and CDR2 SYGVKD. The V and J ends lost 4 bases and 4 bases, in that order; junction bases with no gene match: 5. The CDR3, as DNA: TGTGCCATCAGTGGCATACAGGGGGGAGAGACCCAGTACTTC. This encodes CAISGIQGGETQYF.

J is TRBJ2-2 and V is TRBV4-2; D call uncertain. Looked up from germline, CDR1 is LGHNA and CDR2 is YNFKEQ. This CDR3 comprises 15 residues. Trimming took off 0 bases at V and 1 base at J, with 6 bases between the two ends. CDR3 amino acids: CASSQEVQNTGELFF. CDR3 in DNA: TGTGCCAGCAGCCAAGAGGTCCAGAACACCGGGGAGCTGTTTTTT.

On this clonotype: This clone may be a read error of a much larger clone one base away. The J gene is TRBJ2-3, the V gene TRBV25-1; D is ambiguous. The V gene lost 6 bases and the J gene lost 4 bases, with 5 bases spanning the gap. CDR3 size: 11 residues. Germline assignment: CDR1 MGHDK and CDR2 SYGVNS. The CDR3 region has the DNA TGTGCCAGCAGCTCCCCAGATACGCAGTATTTT. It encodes CASSSPDTQYF.

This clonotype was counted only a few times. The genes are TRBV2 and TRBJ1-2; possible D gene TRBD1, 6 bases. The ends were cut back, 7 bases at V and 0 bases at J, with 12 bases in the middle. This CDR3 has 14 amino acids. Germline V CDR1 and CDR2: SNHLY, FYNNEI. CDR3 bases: TGTGCCAGCAAGGACAGCCCGTCTAACTATGGCTACACCTTC. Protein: CASKDSPSNYGYTF.

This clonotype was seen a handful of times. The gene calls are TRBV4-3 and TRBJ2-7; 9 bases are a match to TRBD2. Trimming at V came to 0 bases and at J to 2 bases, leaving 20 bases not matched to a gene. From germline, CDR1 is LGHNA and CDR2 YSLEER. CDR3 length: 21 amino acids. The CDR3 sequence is CASSQDQSPAGGLDWAYEQYV. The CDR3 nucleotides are TGCGCCAGCAGCCAAGATCAAAGTCCAGCGGGGGGTCTCGATTGGGCCTACGAGCAGTACGTC.

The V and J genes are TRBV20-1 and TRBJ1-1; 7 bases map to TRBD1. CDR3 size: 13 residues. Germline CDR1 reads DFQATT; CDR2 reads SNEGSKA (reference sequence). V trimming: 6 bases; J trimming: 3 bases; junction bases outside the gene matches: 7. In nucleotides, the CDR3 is TGCAGTGCGACGACAGGGAGATACACTGAAGCTTTCTTT. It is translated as CSATTGRYTEAFF.

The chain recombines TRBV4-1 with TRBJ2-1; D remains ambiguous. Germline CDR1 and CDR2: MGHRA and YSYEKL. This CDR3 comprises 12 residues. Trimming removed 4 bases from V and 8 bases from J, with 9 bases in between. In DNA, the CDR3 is TGCGCCAGCAGCCTCATAAGGGATGAGCAGTTCTTC. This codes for CASSLIRDEQFF.

CDR3 sequence reads: CAISEGTGYTF. As DNA, the CDR3 is TGTGCCATCAGTGAGGGAACAGGCTACACCTTC. V and J are TRBV10-3 and TRBJ1-2, with unresolved D. CDR3 length: 11 amino acids. Germline CDR1 is ENHRY and CDR2 is SYGVKD. V was trimmed by 2 bases and J by 8 bases, leaving 6 bases between them.

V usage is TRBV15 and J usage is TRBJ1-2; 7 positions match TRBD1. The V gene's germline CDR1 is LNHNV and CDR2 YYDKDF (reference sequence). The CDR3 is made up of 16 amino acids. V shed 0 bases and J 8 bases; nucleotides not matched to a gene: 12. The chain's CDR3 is CATSRDLQGWVRGYTF. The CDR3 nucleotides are TGTGCCACCAGCAGAGATCTACAGGGGTGGGTTCGGGGCTACACCTTC.

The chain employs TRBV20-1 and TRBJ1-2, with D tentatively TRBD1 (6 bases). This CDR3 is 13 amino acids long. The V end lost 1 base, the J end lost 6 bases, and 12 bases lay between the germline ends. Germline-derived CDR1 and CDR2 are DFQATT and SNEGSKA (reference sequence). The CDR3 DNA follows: TGCAGTGCTAGAGTAGTTGCAGGGGATGGCTACACCTTC. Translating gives CSARVVAGDGYTF.

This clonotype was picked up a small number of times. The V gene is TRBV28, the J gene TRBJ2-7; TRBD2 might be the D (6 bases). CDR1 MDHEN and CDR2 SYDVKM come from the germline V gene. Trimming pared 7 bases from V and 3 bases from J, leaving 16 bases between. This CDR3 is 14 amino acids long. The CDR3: CASMNAGNHYEQYV. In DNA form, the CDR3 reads TGTGCCAGCATGAATGCGGGGAATCACTACGAGCAGTACGTC.

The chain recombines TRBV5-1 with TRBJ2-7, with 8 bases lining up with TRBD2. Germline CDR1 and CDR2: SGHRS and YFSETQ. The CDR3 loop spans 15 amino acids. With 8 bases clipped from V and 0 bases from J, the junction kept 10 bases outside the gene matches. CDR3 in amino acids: CASRGGPSTSYEQYV. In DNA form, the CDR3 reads TGCGCCAGTCGCGGGGGGCCCTCGACCTCCTACGAGCAGTACGTC.

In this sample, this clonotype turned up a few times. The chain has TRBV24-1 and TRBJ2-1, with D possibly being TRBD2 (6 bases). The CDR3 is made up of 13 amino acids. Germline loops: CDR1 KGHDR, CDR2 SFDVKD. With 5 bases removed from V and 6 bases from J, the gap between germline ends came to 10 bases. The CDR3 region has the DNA TGTGCCACCAGTGGCCTCGGGGGCAATGAGCAGTTCTTC. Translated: CATSGLGGNEQFF.

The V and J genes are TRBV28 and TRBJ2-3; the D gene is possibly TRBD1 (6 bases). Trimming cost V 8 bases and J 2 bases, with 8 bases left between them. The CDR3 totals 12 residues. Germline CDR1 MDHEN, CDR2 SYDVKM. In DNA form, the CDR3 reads TGTGCCAGCGAGGGGGACACAGATACGCAGTATTTT. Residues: CASEGDTDTQYF.

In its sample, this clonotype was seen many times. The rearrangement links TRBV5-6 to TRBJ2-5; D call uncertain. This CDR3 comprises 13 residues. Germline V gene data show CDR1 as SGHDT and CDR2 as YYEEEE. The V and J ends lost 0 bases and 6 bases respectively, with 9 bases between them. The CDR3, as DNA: TGTGCCAGCAGCTTGGACATGGTTAAGACCCAGTACTTC. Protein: CASSLDMVKTQYF.

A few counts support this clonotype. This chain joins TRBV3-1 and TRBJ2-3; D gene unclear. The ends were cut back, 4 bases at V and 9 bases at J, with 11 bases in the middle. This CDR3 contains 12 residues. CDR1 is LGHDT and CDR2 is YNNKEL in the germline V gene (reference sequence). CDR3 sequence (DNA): TGTGCCAGCAGCCCCCTCCCTCCCACGCAGTATTTT. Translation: CASSPLPPTQYF.

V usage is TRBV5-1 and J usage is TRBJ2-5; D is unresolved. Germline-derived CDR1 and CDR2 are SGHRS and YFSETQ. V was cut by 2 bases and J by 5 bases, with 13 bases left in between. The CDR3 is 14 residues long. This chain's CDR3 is CASSLVGQEETQYF. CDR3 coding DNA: TGCGCCAGCAGCTTAGTAGGGCAGGAGGAGACCCAGTACTTC.

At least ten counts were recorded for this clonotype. CDR3 in DNA: TGTGCCAGCAGCTTAACGGGGGGGCGGTATGAGCAGTTCTTC. Encoded protein: CASSLTGGRYEQFF. The rearrangement links TRBV7-3 to TRBJ2-1; D might be TRBD2 (7 bases). CDR3 length: 14 amino acids. Trimming took 0 bases from V and 8 from J, leaving 11 bases between them. The germline V gene encodes CDR1 SGHTA and CDR2 FQGTGA.

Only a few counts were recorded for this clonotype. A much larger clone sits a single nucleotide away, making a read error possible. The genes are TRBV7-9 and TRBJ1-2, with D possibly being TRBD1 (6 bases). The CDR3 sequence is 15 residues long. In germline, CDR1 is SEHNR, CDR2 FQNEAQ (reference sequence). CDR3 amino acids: CASSQNLRGIYAYTF. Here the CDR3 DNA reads TGTGCCAGCAGCCAAAACCTCAGGGGTATCTATGCCTACACCTTC.

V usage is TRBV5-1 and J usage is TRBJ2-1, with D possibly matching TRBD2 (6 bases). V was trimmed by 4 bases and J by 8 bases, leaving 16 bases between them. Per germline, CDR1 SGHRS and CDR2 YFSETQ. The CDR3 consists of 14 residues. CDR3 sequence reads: CASSPGTSRDEQFF. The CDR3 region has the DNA TGCGCCAGCAGCCCCGGGACTTCTCGCGATGAGCAGTTCTTC.

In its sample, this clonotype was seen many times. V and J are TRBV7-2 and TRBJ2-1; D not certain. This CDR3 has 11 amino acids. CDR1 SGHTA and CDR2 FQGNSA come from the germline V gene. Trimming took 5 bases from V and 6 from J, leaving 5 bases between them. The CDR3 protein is CASSVLNEQFF. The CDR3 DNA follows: TGTGCCAGCAGCGTTCTCAATGAGCAGTTCTTC.

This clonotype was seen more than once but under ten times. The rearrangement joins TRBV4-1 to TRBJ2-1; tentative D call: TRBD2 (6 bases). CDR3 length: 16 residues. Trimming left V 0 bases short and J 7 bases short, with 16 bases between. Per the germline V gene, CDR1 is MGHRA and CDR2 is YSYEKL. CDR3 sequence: CASSQDIGTGGNEQFF. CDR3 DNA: TGCGCCAGCAGCCAAGATATAGGCACTGGAGGGAATGAGCAGTTCTTC.